This is a list of T cell receptor beta chains from one sample in a study of patients and donors after allogeneic stem cell transplantation. TCRdb recomputed calls from the RT-PCR reads with MiXCR, one row per CDR3 protein. The sample shows some 200,000 distinct CDR3 sequences, 41% of them seen only once. The specimen was blood, either unsorted or a sorted T cell fraction (not recorded which). The receptors were gathered from a human donor who was either an allogeneic HSCT recipient or a stem cell or donor lymphocyte infusion donor (not recorded which). It is not recorded whose cells these are; they may come from a transplant donor. Each CDR3 is given with its conserved first and last residue. A D gene is named only where the DNA matches it firmly. Rows may omit the clone size; those that give it use once, few, many or a size class.

TRBJ1-3 | - | TRBV4-2 | - | TGTGCCAGCAGCCAAAGTTCAGACTCTGGAAACACCATATATTTT | CASSQSSDSGNTIYF
TRBJ1-1 | TRBD1 | TRBV12-3/TRBV12-4 | few | TGTGCCAGCAGTCTATACAGGGGGCTCAGAACTGAAGCTTTCTTT | CASSLYRGLRTEAFF
TRBJ2-1 | - | TRBV5-1 | - | TGCGCCAGCGGGCTAGGGACGGTTTCCTACAATGAGCAGTTCTTC | CASGLGTVSYNEQFF
TRBJ2-1 | TRBD2 | TRBV12-3/TRBV12-4 | - | TGTGCCAGCAGTTTCAGTAGCGGGGTCTCCTACAATGAGCAGTTCTTC | CASSFSSGVSYNEQFF
TRBJ1-2 | - | TRBV13 | - | TGTGCCAGCAGCTTAGACCACAACGAACGCGGCTACACCTTC | CASSLDHNERGYTF
TRBJ2-1 | - | TRBV24-1 | few | TGTGCCACCAGTGATCTCAGGGACTCCTACAATGAGCAGTTCTTC | CATSDLRDSYNEQFF
TRBJ1-1 | - | TRBV7-3 | - | TGTGCCAGCAGCTCTCGGACAGAGAGGAACACTGAAGCTTTCTTT | CASSSRTERNTEAFF
TRBJ2-5 | - | TRBV14 | - | TGTGCCAGCAGCCAAGCCCCCAAGGAAGAGACCCAGTACTTC | CASSQAPKEETQYF
TRBJ2-3 | TRBD2 | TRBV12-3/TRBV12-4 | - | TGTGCCAGCAGTTTACCTAGCGGGAGGCCTATCCCCTTCACAGATACGCAGTATTTT | CASSLPSGRPIPFTDTQYF
TRBJ2-5 | - | TRBV12-3/TRBV12-4 | - | TGTGCCAGCCAAATGGACGGAGTGGAGACCCAGTACTTC | CASQMDGVETQYF
TRBJ1-6 | - | TRBV12-3/TRBV12-4 | - | TGTGCCAGCAGTTTACGGAAAAACGTGTATAATTCACCCCTCCACTTT | CASSLRKNVYNSPLHF
TRBJ1-1 | - | TRBV2 | - | TGTGCCAGCAGTGGCGACAGTTTAGAAGCTTTCTTT | CASSGDSLEAFF
TRBJ2-5 | - | TRBV7-9 | - | TGTGCCAGCAGCTATAGAGGTCCCCTCCAAGAGACCCAGTACTTC | CASSYRGPLQETQYF
TRBJ2-6 | - | TRBV12-3/TRBV12-4 | few | TGTGCCAGCAGCATCCTCTCAGGGGATAGTGGGGCCAACGTCCTGACTTTC | CASSILSGDSGANVLTF
TRBJ2-5 | - | TRBV12-3/TRBV12-4 | - | TGTGCCAGCAGTTATGGGGTCCAAGAGACCCAGTACTTC | CASSYGVQETQYF
TRBJ2-5 | - | TRBV21-1 | - | TGTGCCAGCAGCAAAGGAAGGAGGCCTCTCTCCCAAGAGACCCAGTACTTC | CASSKGRRPLSQETQYF
TRBJ2-1 | - | TRBV7-3 | - | TGTGCCAGCAGCTTAAGCGGGATAGGTGAGCAGTTCTTC | CASSLSGIGEQFF
TRBJ1-2 | - | TRBV7-8 | - | TGTGCCAGCAGCCAGCCCCCGGGACTTATAGGCTACACCTTC | CASSQPPGLIGYTF
TRBJ2-3 | TRBD2 | TRBV20-1 | - | TGCAGTGCTAGGGCAGCTAGCGGACCCATCAGCACAGATACGCAGTATTTT | CSARAASGPISTDTQYF